This T cell receptor beta chain was obtained from a study of blood T cells in healthy people across ages. Study conclusions and caveats: TCR beta diversity, measured per million T cells, fell in a roughly linear way with age.

To note about this clonotype: The antigen remains undetermined.

Through a sample-barcoded 5' primer and a J-beta primer mix, a second PCR was run for roughly 7 to 11 cycles. Each CDR3 protein gets one entry after TCRdb re-called the 5' RACE reads with MiXCR. The profile shows 1.5 million to 2 million distinct CDR3 sequences, around 50% of them singletons. Germline CDR1 reads SGHTA; CDR2 reads FQGNSA. The CDR3 is 15 residues long. The V gene lost 2 bases and the J gene lost 0 bases, with 9 bases spanning the gap. This receptor was identified in a middle-aged woman in good health. The chain employs TRBV7-2 and TRBJ2-3; D remains ambiguous. What was sequenced was blood. CDR3 bases: TGTGCCAGCAGCTTACGGGTAACTAGCACAGATACGCAGTATTTT. This codes for CASSLRVTSTDTQYF.